A single sample is the source of the 24 T cell receptor beta chains below, sequenced in a study of blood T cell repertoires in COVID-19. TCRdb keeps only in-frame clones here, not all; method: immunoSEQ multiplex PCR. Of about 310,000 clones in the sample, roughly 87% are singletons; the top ten hold 1%. The sequencing input was peripheral blood. These receptors were taken from a man in his fifties with active or convalescent COVID-19.

The V gene is TRBV7-2, the J gene TRBJ2-1; 10 positions match TRBD2. Germline values: CDR1 SGHTA, CDR2 FQGNSA. With 2 bases clipped from V and 14 bases from J, the junction kept 3 bases outside the gene matches. The CDR3 runs 12 residues. CDR3 sequence reads: CASSLTGTSEFF. The DNA for the CDR3 is TGTGCCAGCAGCTTAACCGGGACTAGCGAGTTCTTC.

The rearrangement links TRBV28 to TRBJ2-7; tentative D call: TRBD1 (5 bases). In germline, CDR1 is MDHEN, CDR2 SYDVKM. CDR3 size: 16 residues. The V end was cut by 6 bases, the J end by 0 bases, with 18 bases between. CDR3 amino acids: CASRREVRVASYEQYF. DNA for the CDR3: TGTGCCAGCAGGAGAGAGGTCAGGGTAGCCTCCTACGAGCAGTACTTC.

The genes are TRBV30 and TRBJ2-5; TRBD2 matches 7 bases. CDR1 and CDR2 from the germline V gene are GTSNPN and SVGIG (reference sequence). V dropped 4 bases and J dropped 5; count of bases not matched to a gene: 7. The CDR3 length is 13 residues. The CDR3 is CAWKRGSGETQYF. The CDR3 DNA reads as TGTGCCTGGAAGCGGGGATCGGGGGAGACCCAGTACTTC.

This chain links TRBV5-5 with TRBJ1-5; a weak D match, TRBD1 (6 bases). CDR3 length equals 15 residues. The germline CDR1 and CDR2 sequences are SGHKS and YYEKEE (reference sequence). V was pared by 3 bases and J by 4 bases, with 14 bases between. Here the CDR3 reads CASSWVWGLNQPQHF. CDR3 DNA: TGTGCCAGCAGCTGGGTTTGGGGGCTTAATCAGCCCCAGCATTTT.

CDR3 sequence: CAIRSTGWGPDTQYF. The CDR3, as DNA: TGTGCCATCAGGTCGACAGGGTGGGGGCCAGATACGCAGTATTTT. The chain is built from TRBV10-3 and TRBJ2-3, with 7 bases fitting TRBD1. V lost 6 bases to trimming and J lost 4 bases; unmatched junction nucleotides: 10. The CDR3 loop spans 15 amino acids. Germline assignment: CDR1 ENHRY and CDR2 SYGVKD.

The chain links TRBV12-3 or TRBV12-4 to TRBJ2-1; D is undetermined. Trimming cost V 3 bases and J 3 bases, with 6 bases left between them. The CDR3 spans 13 residues. The CDR3 sequence is CASSLNSYNEQFF. The CDR3, as DNA: TGTGCCAGCAGTTTGAACAGCTACAATGAGCAGTTCTTC.

The V gene is TRBV2, the J gene TRBJ2-5; possible D gene TRBD1, 6 bases. Germline values: CDR1 SNHLY, CDR2 FYNNEI. V lost 8 bases to trimming and J lost 4 bases, with 17 bases between them. This CDR3 has 14 amino acids. The CDR3: CASSGAWVGETQYF. The CDR3 DNA reads TGTGCCAGCTCAGGGGCCTGGGTCGGAGAGACCCAGTACTTC.

V usage is TRBV27 and J usage is TRBJ1-1; 9 positions agree with TRBD1. V dropped 5 bases and J dropped 5; count of bases not matched to a gene: 6. The CDR3 is 14 residues long. CDR1 and CDR2 (germline): MNHEY, SMNVEV (reference sequence). The CDR3 is CASSDNRGRTEAFF. In DNA, the CDR3 is TGTGCCAGCAGTGACAACAGGGGGCGGACTGAAGCTTTCTTT.

The rearrangement joins TRBV19 to TRBJ2-5, with a tentative D call TRBD2 (6 bases). The length of the CDR3 is 15 residues. V lost 5 bases and J 5 bases, leaving 18 bases between the germline ends. CDR1 LNHDA and CDR2 SQIVND come from the germline V gene (reference sequence). DNA for the CDR3: TGTGCCAGTAGTTCATTAGCGGACTCTGTGGAGACCCAGTACTTC. Translating gives CASSSLADSVETQYF.

This clone is a singleton in its sample. The CDR3, as DNA: TGTGCCTGGAACAATGGGGTTACGGGGAGAACCCTCCACTTT. It encodes CAWNNGVTGRTLHF. V is TRBV30 and J is TRBJ1-6; D ambiguous. With 4 bases removed from V and 14 bases from J, the gap between germline ends came to 21 bases. CDR1 is GTSNPN, CDR2 SVGIG, per germline (reference sequence). This CDR3 has 14 amino acids.

The V and J genes are TRBV10-1 and TRBJ2-1; 8 nucleotides align to TRBD2. The V segment lost 4 bases and the J segment 8 bases; nucleotides outside the gene matches: 7. Germline lookup yields CDR1 WNHNN and CDR2 SYGVQD (reference sequence). CDR3 length: 14 residues. CDR3 DNA: TGCGCCAGCAGTGCGGGAGGGTCTGACTATGAGCAGTTCTTC. Its translation is CASSAGGSDYEQFF.

The chain uses TRBV28 and TRBJ1-2; 8 bases agree with TRBD1. This CDR3 is 14 amino acids long. Trimming took 6 bases from V and 4 from J; bases not matched to a gene: 7. Per the germline V gene, CDR1 is MDHEN and CDR2 is SYDVKM. The CDR3 loop reads CASRMTGVTYGYTF. The CDR3 DNA sequence: TGTGCCAGCAGGATGACAGGGGTTACCTATGGCTACACCTTC.

In this sample, this clone turned up a few times. The rearrangement links TRBV12-1 to TRBJ1-2; the table's D gene call, TRBD1, was not cross checked with the DNA. TRBV12-1 is flagged as a pseudogene. This CDR3 comprises 17 residues. This CDR3 reads CASSARDRGLTPYGYTF. DNA of the CDR3: TGTGCCAGCAGCGCCCGGGACAGGGGTCTTACCCCCTATGGCTACACCTTC.

This chain joins TRBV18 and TRBJ1-1; 8 positions agree with TRBD1. The CDR3 covers 15 residues. V shed 4 bases, J shed 3 bases, and the junction held 7 bases outside the gene matches. CDR1 and CDR2 from the germline V gene are KGHSH and LQKENI. The CDR3 reads CASSLQGGRYTEAFF. The CDR3 nucleotides read TGTGCCAGCTCACTACAGGGGGGTAGGTACACTGAAGCTTTCTTT.

V usage is TRBV18 and J usage is TRBJ1-2; possible D gene TRBD1, 5 bases. Germline V CDR1 and CDR2: KGHSH, LQKENI. V was pared by 2 bases and J by 1 base, with 17 bases between. The CDR3 runs to 17 residues. CDR3 in amino acids: CASSPSTGGLGNYGYTF. CDR3 nucleotides: TGTGCCAGCTCACCATCCACGGGGGGTCTGGGTAACTATGGCTACACCTTC.

This clone was observed once. The chain joins TRBV4-2 to TRBJ1-4; D not certain. Germline loops: CDR1 LGHNA, CDR2 YNFKEQ. V lost 0 bases to trimming and J lost 6 bases, with 11 bases between them. CDR3 length: 15 amino acids. CDR3 amino acids: CASSQDQAQDEKLFF. CDR3 nucleotide sequence: TGTGCCAGCAGCCAAGATCAGGCCCAGGATGAAAAACTGTTTTTT.

The CDR3 sequence: CASGQGIGQPQHF. CDR3 coding DNA: TGTGCCAGTGGACAGGGTATCGGTCAGCCCCAGCATTTT. The rearrangement links TRBV28 to TRBJ1-5, with 8 bases aligning to TRBD1. Unmatched junction bases numbered 7, after V lost 9 bases and J lost 6 bases. This CDR3 region has 13 residues. The V gene's germline CDR1 is MDHEN and CDR2 SYDVKM.

This chain joins TRBV9 and TRBJ2-5; 7 nucleotides line up with TRBD1. Germline values: CDR1 SGDLS, CDR2 YYNGEE. CDR3 length: 15 residues. The junction had 4 bases not matched to a gene; V was cut back by 0 bases and J by 2 bases. This chain's CDR3 is CASSVGATGQETQYF. CDR3 DNA sequence: TGTGCCAGCAGCGTAGGAGCGACAGGGCAAGAGACCCAGTACTTC.

This chain connects TRBV7-6 to TRBJ1-4, with 7 bases that match TRBD1. Germline lookup yields CDR1 SGHVS and CDR2 FNYEAQ. This CDR3 spans 17 amino acids. Losses at the gene ends were 3 bases for V and 8 bases for J; bases not matched to a gene: 15. The CDR3 reads CASSFGGGAAVGEKLFF. In DNA, the CDR3 is TGTGCCAGCAGCTTCGGAGGGGGCGCGGCCGTGGGCGAAAAACTGTTTTTT.

The V call is TRBV30, the J call TRBJ1-3; D gene unclear. The germline CDR1 and CDR2 sequences are GTSNPN and SVGIG (reference sequence). V was shortened by 1 base and J by 0 bases, with 10 bases between the two germline ends. The CDR3 extends over 15 amino acids. CDR3 region: CAWSGGPLSGNTIYF. The CDR3 bases are TGTGCCTGGAGTGGTGGCCCCCTCTCTGGAAACACCATATATTTT.

This chain joins TRBV7-2 and TRBJ2-2; 7 bases align to TRBD1. Losses at the gene ends were 2 bases for V and 6 bases for J; bases not matched to a gene: 6. Per germline, CDR1 SGHTA and CDR2 FQGNSA. The CDR3 has 15 amino acids. In DNA, the CDR3 is TGTGCCAGCAGCTTATTCGACAGGGCTTCCGGGGAGCTGTTTTTT. This translates into CASSLFDRASGELFF.

V is TRBV7-9 and J is TRBJ1-4, with TRBD1 identical over 9 bases. Germline CDR1 reads SEHNR; CDR2 reads FQNEAQ (reference sequence). V trimming: 5 bases; J trimming: 0 bases; junction bases outside the gene matches: 10. The CDR3 runs 18 residues. The CDR3 region is CASSPRDRAISTNEKLFF. CDR3 DNA: TGTGCCAGCAGCCCGCGGGACAGGGCTATCTCAACTAATGAAAAACTGTTTTTT.

This chain uses TRBV28 with TRBJ1-5; 7 nucleotides align to TRBD1. This CDR3 has 16 residues. Trimming removed 3 bases from V and 0 bases from J; junction bases left unmatched: 5. Germline CDR1 is MDHEN and CDR2 is SYDVKM. CDR3 bases: TGTGCCAGCAGTTTTCTTACAGGGGCTAGCAATCAGCCCCAGCATTTT. Translation gives CASSFLTGASNQPQHF.

The chain couples TRBV18 to TRBJ1-1; the D is unclear. The CDR3 has 13 residues. CDR1 is KGHSH and CDR2 is LQKENI in the germline V gene. V was trimmed by 0 bases and J by 3 bases, leaving 5 bases between them. Here the CDR3 reads CASSPPGDTEAFF. The CDR3 region has the DNA TGTGCCAGCTCACCACCCGGAGACACTGAAGCTTTCTTT.